These T cell receptor beta chains were read from a single sample in a study of OX40 agonist ivuxolimab in advanced cancers. The protocol was immunoSEQ multiplex PCR, while the TCRdb copy is restricted to in-frame clones and leaves out a portion. Of approximately 70,000 clones in the sample, 90% to 95% were seen once. Here the sequenced sample was CD4+ or CD8+ T cells sorted from blood, taken in a trial of the OX40 agonist ivuxolimab. The source of these receptors is an adult with an advanced solid tumor such as melanoma, head and neck, liver or kidney cancer. CDR3s include the opening cysteine and the closing phenylalanine or tryptophan. Fields, in order: J gene, V gene, clone size, D gene, CDR3 protein, CDR3 DNA. D genes are given only for firm matches. Size values are once, few and many counts, or a class for expanded clones, and some rows have none.

j_gene: TRBJ1-2; v_gene: TRBV5-1; abundance: .; d_gene: .; CDR3aa: CASHPSNVQKPYGYTF; CDR3nt: TGCGCCAGCCACCCATCCAATGTTCAGAAACCATATGGCTACACCTTC
j_gene: TRBJ2-3; v_gene: TRBV11-3; abundance: .; d_gene: .; CDR3aa: CASSSDKSGSADTQYF; CDR3nt: TGTGCCAGCAGCTCAGACAAGTCGGGGTCGGCAGATACGCAGTATTTT
j_gene: TRBJ1-1; v_gene: TRBV7-9; abundance: .; d_gene: .; CDR3aa: CASSKWEGFDNEAFF; CDR3nt: TGTGCCAGCAGTAAATGGGAGGGGTTCGATAATGAAGCTTTCTTT
j_gene: TRBJ2-1; v_gene: TRBV5-6; abundance: .; d_gene: TRBD2; CDR3aa: CASSPSGVSYNEQFF; CDR3nt: TGTGCCAGCAGCCCTAGCGGGGTTTCCTACAATGAGCAGTTCTTC
j_gene: TRBJ1-4; v_gene: TRBV30; abundance: .; d_gene: TRBD1; CDR3aa: CAWSEQGTNEKLFF; CDR3nt: TGTGCCTGGAGTGAACAGGGGACGAATGAAAAACTGTTTTTT
j_gene: TRBJ1-1; v_gene: TRBV6-6; abundance: .; d_gene: .; CDR3aa: CASSTTGNTEAFF; CDR3nt: TGTGCCAGCAGTACAACAGGGAACACTGAAGCTTTCTTT
j_gene: TRBJ1-1; v_gene: TRBV7-9; abundance: .; d_gene: .; CDR3aa: CASSKTGEYTEAFF; CDR3nt: TGTGCCAGCAGCAAGACGGGGGAGTACACTGAAGCTTTCTTT
j_gene: TRBJ1-6; v_gene: TRBV7-2; abundance: .; d_gene: TRBD1; CDR3aa: CASRTGGVDSPLHF; CDR3nt: TGTGCCAGCAGAACAGGGGGGGTAGATTCACCCCTCCACTTT
j_gene: TRBJ2-7; v_gene: TRBV27; abundance: .; d_gene: .; CDR3aa: CASSRLPSYEQYF; CDR3nt: TGTGCCAGCAGTCGACTTCCCTCCTACGAGCAGTACTTC
j_gene: TRBJ1-1; v_gene: TRBV11-3; abundance: .; d_gene: .; CDR3aa: CASSPASTYSDTEAFF; CDR3nt: TGTGCCAGCAGCCCAGCCAGTACCTATTCCGACACTGAAGCTTTCTTT
j_gene: TRBJ2-5; v_gene: TRBV6-1; abundance: .; d_gene: .; CDR3aa: CASSQVPSQGQETQYF; CDR3nt: TGTGCCAGCAGTCAAGTACCCTCCCAGGGACAAGAGACCCAGTACTTC
j_gene: TRBJ2-2; v_gene: TRBV5-1; abundance: .; d_gene: TRBD1; CDR3aa: CASRPPGQGPGELFF; CDR3nt: TGCGCCAGCAGACCTCCGGGACAGGGCCCCGGGGAGCTGTTTTTT
j_gene: TRBJ1-2; v_gene: TRBV19; abundance: .; d_gene: .; CDR3aa: CASSAVKDAANYGYTF; CDR3nt: TGTGCCAGTAGTGCCGTCAAGGACGCAGCTAACTATGGCTACACCTTC
j_gene: TRBJ2-7; v_gene: TRBV5-3; abundance: .; d_gene: .; CDR3aa: CASSQGLQTMEQYF; CDR3nt: TGTGCCAGCAGCCAGGGACTCCAAACAATGGAGCAGTACTTC
j_gene: TRBJ2-7; v_gene: TRBV29-1; abundance: once; d_gene: .; CDR3aa: CSVELNGGYSYEQYF; CDR3nt: TGCAGCGTTGAACTAAATGGGGGATACTCCTACGAGCAGTACTTC
j_gene: TRBJ1-1; v_gene: TRBV9; abundance: few; d_gene: .; CDR3aa: CASSVVGGLTEAFF; CDR3nt: TGTGCCAGCAGCGTAGTCGGAGGGTTGACTGAAGCTTTCTTT
j_gene: TRBJ1-1; v_gene: TRBV27; abundance: .; d_gene: .; CDR3aa: CASTPGRFWRRGGTEAFF; CDR3nt: TGTGCCAGCACCCCAGGCCGTTTCTGGCGACGGGGGGGCACTGAAGCTTTCTTT
j_gene: TRBJ2-1; v_gene: TRBV12-5; abundance: .; d_gene: TRBD2; CDR3aa: CASGFRTAGESNNEQFF; CDR3nt: TGTGCTAGTGGTTTCCGAACGGCGGGAGAGTCCAACAATGAGCAGTTCTTC
j_gene: TRBJ1-2; v_gene: TRBV27; abundance: .; d_gene: .; CDR3aa: CASSPESWYGYTF; CDR3nt: TGTGCCAGCAGTCCCGAGTCGTGGTATGGCTACACCTTC
j_gene: TRBJ2-1; v_gene: TRBV14; abundance: .; d_gene: .; CDR3aa: CASSYSSQRVWPYNEQFF; CDR3nt: TGTGCCAGCAGCTATAGCTCGCAGCGGGTATGGCCCTACAATGAGCAGTTCTTC
j_gene: TRBJ2-2; v_gene: TRBV11-2; abundance: .; d_gene: TRBD1; CDR3aa: CASSIDRGNTGELFF; CDR3nt: TGTGCCAGCAGCATCGACAGGGGGAACACCGGGGAGCTGTTTTTT
j_gene: TRBJ2-3; v_gene: TRBV7-2; abundance: .; d_gene: .; CDR3aa: CASSLGAGTDTQYF; CDR3nt: TGTGCCAGCAGCTTAGGCGCGGGCACAGATACGCAGTATTTT
j_gene: TRBJ1-5; v_gene: TRBV2; abundance: .; d_gene: TRBD1; CDR3aa: CASSGRDRGDQPQHF; CDR3nt: TGTGCCAGCAGTGGCCGGGACAGGGGAGATCAGCCCCAGCATTTT
j_gene: TRBJ2-7; v_gene: TRBV5-1; abundance: .; d_gene: .; CDR3aa: CASSDYYEQYF; CDR3nt: TGCGCCAGCAGCGATTACTACGAGCAGTACTTC
j_gene: TRBJ1-1; v_gene: TRBV19; abundance: .; d_gene: TRBD1; CDR3aa: CASRDRQGVSTEAFF; CDR3nt: TGTGCCAGTAGGGACAGACAGGGGGTCAGTACTGAAGCTTTCTTT
j_gene: TRBJ2-5; v_gene: TRBV21-1; abundance: once; d_gene: .; CDR3aa: CASSLAGGPGSCVETQYF; CDR3nt: TGTGCCAGCTCGTTGGCGGGAGGGCCCGGGTCCTGTGTAGAGACCCAGTACTTC
j_gene: TRBJ2-7; v_gene: TRBV11-2; abundance: .; d_gene: .; CDR3aa: CASSRSVDAYEQYF; CDR3nt: TGTGCCAGCAGCCGTAGCGTGGATGCCTACGAGCAGTACTTC
j_gene: TRBJ1-2; v_gene: TRBV9; abundance: .; d_gene: TRBD1; CDR3aa: CASSVEGTGPYGYTF; CDR3nt: TGTGCCAGCAGCGTAGAGGGGACAGGCCCCTATGGCTACACCTTC
j_gene: TRBJ2-7; v_gene: TRBV4-1; abundance: .; d_gene: .; CDR3aa: CASSQETGAYEQYF; CDR3nt: TGCGCCAGCAGCCAAGAAACGGGGGCCTACGAGCAGTACTTC
j_gene: TRBJ2-2; v_gene: TRBV27; abundance: .; d_gene: TRBD1; CDR3aa: CASSPTGGVGELFF; CDR3nt: TGTGCCAGCAGTCCTACAGGGGGTGTCGGGGAGCTGTTTTTT
j_gene: TRBJ1-1; v_gene: TRBV28; abundance: .; d_gene: .; CDR3aa: CASSSPGLNTEAFF; CDR3nt: TGTGCCAGCAGTTCCCCGGGTTTAAACACTGAAGCTTTCTTT
j_gene: TRBJ2-1; v_gene: TRBV19; abundance: .; d_gene: .; CDR3aa: CASYARNEQFF; CDR3nt: TGTGCCAGCTATGCCCGCAATGAGCAGTTCTTC
j_gene: TRBJ1-3; v_gene: TRBV4-2; abundance: .; d_gene: .; CDR3aa: CASSPHSGSGAFRTTIYF; CDR3nt: TGTGCCAGCAGCCCCCACTCCGGCAGCGGGGCCTTCCGAACCACCATATATTTT
j_gene: TRBJ1-1; v_gene: TRBV18; abundance: .; d_gene: .; CDR3aa: CASSPGLQNTEAFF; CDR3nt: TGTGCCAGCTCACCAGGACTCCAGAACACTGAAGCTTTCTTT
j_gene: TRBJ2-5; v_gene: TRBV30; abundance: .; d_gene: .; CDR3aa: CAWSVEPAEETQYF; CDR3nt: TGTGCCTGGAGTGTAGAGCCGGCCGAGGAGACCCAGTACTTC
j_gene: TRBJ1-1; v_gene: TRBV2; abundance: .; d_gene: .; CDR3aa: CASSLRGGRNTEAFF; CDR3nt: TGTGCCAGCAGTTTAAGGGGGGGTAGAAACACTGAAGCTTTCTTT
j_gene: TRBJ2-2; v_gene: TRBV30; abundance: .; d_gene: TRBD1; CDR3aa: CAWRDRPNTGELFF; CDR3nt: TGTGCCTGGAGGGACAGGCCGAACACCGGGGAGCTGTTTTTT